The 18 T cell receptor beta chains in this list originate from one sample, sequenced in a study of early T cells in non-severe SARS-CoV-2 infection. One entry per CDR3 protein, called by TCRdb with MiXCR from the 5' RACE reads. Of about 28,000 distinct CDR3 sequences in the sample, approximately 6.4% were seen once. Sequenced here: whole blood, sampled at baseline. These receptors were taken from an adult who was a healthcare worker with PCR-confirmed SARS-CoV-2 infection or an uninfected control (not recorded which).

This clonotype was seen many times. The chain couples TRBV10-3 to TRBJ2-5; D perhaps matches TRBD1 (7 bases). V shed 0 bases and J shed 5 bases, with 16 bases lying between them. The CDR3 contains 16 residues. Germline lookup yields CDR1 ENHRY and CDR2 SYGVKD. For the CDR3, the DNA is TGTGCCATCAGTGAGTCGACAGGGAAGGGACTGGAGACCCAGTACTTC. Amino acid sequence: CAISESTGKGLETQYF.

This clonotype has a count of ten or more. CDR3 amino acids: CASSWGAGANTEAFF. CDR3 sequence (DNA): TGTGCCAGCAGCTGGGGGGCAGGCGCCAACACTGAAGCTTTCTTT. The V call is TRBV7-6, the J call TRBJ1-1; possible D gene TRBD1, 6 bases. CDR3 length: 15 amino acids. Germline loops: CDR1 SGHVS, CDR2 FNYEAQ. The germline V and J ends were trimmed by 4 bases and 2 bases, with 14 bases remaining between them.

This clonotype turned up a few times. The V gene is TRBV7-2, the J gene TRBJ1-4; 8 bases align to TRBD1. The J segment lost 7 bases and the V segment lost 10 bases, leaving 8 bases of the junction unmatched. CDR1 is SGHTA and CDR2 is FQGNSA in the germline V gene. The CDR3 is 13 amino acids. CDR3 region: CATRTGPFEKLFF. DNA of the CDR3: TGTGCCACCCGGACAGGGCCCTTTGAAAAACTGTTTTTT.

This clonotype was detected ten times or more. The chain has TRBV6-2 or TRBV6-3 and TRBJ1-5; D is uncertain. V lost 4 bases, J lost 0 bases, and 4 bases lay in between. The CDR3 is made up of 13 amino acids. The germline CDR1 and CDR2 sequences are MNHEY and SVGEGT. CDR3 amino acids: CASSWISNQPQHF. As DNA, the CDR3 is TGTGCCAGCAGTTGGATTAGCAATCAGCCCCAGCATTTT.

In its sample, this clonotype was seen many times. This chain uses TRBV19 with TRBJ2-5; unclear D gene. There are 13 residues in the CDR3. CDR1 is LNHDA and CDR2 is SQIVND in the germline V gene (reference sequence). The V and J ends lost 1 base and 5 bases respectively, with 8 bases between them. This chain's CDR3 is CASSIGRLETQYF. As DNA, the CDR3 is TGTGCCAGTAGTATAGGCCGATTGGAGACCCAGTACTTC.

There are many counts of this clonotype. The V and J genes are TRBV11-2 and TRBJ2-7; D is uncertain. CDR3 length equals 14 residues. V was trimmed by 7 bases and J by 0 bases, leaving 13 bases between them. Per germline, CDR1 SGHAT and CDR2 FQNNGV. CDR3 in DNA: TGTGCCAGCACCCTTTCCCCATCCTCCTACGAGCAGTACTTC. It yields the protein CASTLSPSSYEQYF.

The chain employs TRBV20-1 and TRBJ2-1; TRBD2 is a possible D gene (5 bases). The germline CDR1 and CDR2 sequences are DFQATT and SNEGSKA (reference sequence). The V end was cut by 0 bases, the J end by 7 bases, with 13 bases between. The CDR3 totals 14 residues. The CDR3: CSAREPGIGNEQFF. The CDR3 DNA reads TGCAGTGCTAGAGAACCCGGGATAGGGAATGAGCAGTTCTTC.

This clonotype was observed a few times. V is TRBV20-1 and J is TRBJ2-5, with 11 positions matching TRBD2. Germline CDR1 and CDR2: DFQATT and SNEGSKA (reference sequence). CDR3 length: 15 residues. V was clipped by 3 bases and J by 3 bases; unmatched bases: 6. CDR3 region: CSASRVAGGKETQYF. For the CDR3, the DNA is TGCAGTGCTAGCCGGGTAGCGGGGGGGAAAGAGACCCAGTACTTC.

In this sample, this clonotype turned up many times. CDR3 protein: CASSRGPYEQYF. CDR3 coding DNA: TGTGCCAGTAGCCGGGGCCCCTACGAGCAGTACTTC. V gene TRBV19 combines with J gene TRBJ2-7, with D perhaps assigned TRBD1 or TRBD2 (5 bases each). V was clipped by 6 bases and J by 2 bases, with 8 bases between them. The CDR3 is 12 amino acids. The germline gives CDR1 LNHDA, CDR2 SQIVND (reference sequence).

This clonotype was observed many times. The CDR3, as DNA: TGCGCCAGCAGCCAACAATTAACCGGGACAGGGGTTAATGAAAAACTGTTTTTT. Translation: CASSQQLTGTGVNEKLFF. The chain links TRBV4-3 to TRBJ1-4, with TRBD1 identical over 10 bases. This CDR3 has 18 amino acids. V shed 2 bases, J shed 4 bases, and the junction held 10 bases outside the gene matches. The germline CDR1 and CDR2 sequences are LGHNA and YSLEER.

This clonotype was seen at least ten times. The chain links TRBV5-6 to TRBJ1-6; 9 bases fit TRBD1. The CDR3 sequence is 15 residues long. The junction had 7 bases not matched to a gene; V was cut back by 3 bases and J by 9 bases. Germline CDR1 SGHDT, CDR2 YYEEEE. The CDR3 sequence is CASSYWDRVGSPLHF. For the CDR3, the DNA is TGTGCCAGCAGCTATTGGGACAGGGTCGGTTCACCCCTCCACTTT.

This clonotype was recorded at least ten times. The chain's CDR3 is CASSPYRTGINEQYF. Here the CDR3 DNA reads TGTGCCAGCAGCCCCTACCGGACAGGGATCAACGAGCAGTACTTC. The rearrangement uses TRBV28 and TRBJ2-7; 8 bases line up with TRBD1. This CDR3 region has 15 residues. Germline-derived CDR1 and CDR2 are MDHEN and SYDVKM. V was clipped by 6 bases and J by 5 bases; unmatched bases: 12.

This clonotype was seen more than once but under ten times. The V and J genes are TRBV7-2 and TRBJ2-7; D gene ambiguous. Per the germline V gene, CDR1 is SGHTA and CDR2 is FQGNSA. V lost 1 base to trimming and J lost 0 bases, with 10 bases between them. This CDR3 spans 15 amino acids. The CDR3 DNA reads as TGTGCCAGCAGCTTAGATCTCTGGAACTCCTACGAGCAGTACTTC. Protein product: CASSLDLWNSYEQYF. Filled out from reference TRBV7-2 and TRBJ2-7, the complete variable domain reads GAGVSQSPSNKVTEKGKDVELRCDPISGHTALYWYRQSLGQGLEFLIYFQGNSAPDKSGLPSDRFSAERTGGSVSTLTIQRTQQEDSAVYLCASSLDLWNSYEQYFGPGTRLTVT.

There are many counts of this clonotype. The chain employs TRBV5-6 and TRBJ1-1, with D hard to call. Germline values: CDR1 SGHDT, CDR2 YYEEEE. The V gene lost 2 bases and the J gene lost 4 bases, with 9 bases spanning the gap. The CDR3 consists of 13 residues. As DNA, the CDR3 is TGTGCCAGCAGCTTAAAACCGGGCACTGAAGCTTTCTTT. Amino acid sequence: CASSLKPGTEAFF.

This clonotype was seen only a few times. V usage is TRBV7-6 and J usage is TRBJ2-3; 15 bases align to TRBD2. The V gene's germline CDR1 is SGHVS and CDR2 FNYEAQ. There are 16 residues in the CDR3. The V gene end was trimmed by 5 bases and the J gene end by 4 bases; junction bases not matched to a gene: 4. The CDR3 loop reads CASSLRTSGGADTQYF. The DNA of the CDR3 is TGTGCCAGCAGCCTACGGACTAGCGGGGGGGCAGATACGCAGTATTTT.

This clonotype turned up a few times. The V call is TRBV2, the J call TRBJ2-1, with 13 bases that match TRBD2. The CDR3 length is 17 residues. In germline, CDR1 is SNHLY, CDR2 FYNNEI. J lost 3 bases, V lost 10 bases, and 12 bases had no gene match. The CDR3 nucleotides are TGTGCCAACCCCTCCGGGACTAGCGGGGCCTTCTACAATGAGCAGTTCTTC. Its protein is CANPSGTSGAFYNEQFF.

This clonotype has at least ten counts. This sequence joins TRBV20-1 and TRBJ2-7; 7 bases map to TRBD2. Germline V lookup: CDR1 DFQATT, CDR2 SNEGSKA (reference sequence). CDR3 length equals 13 residues. V was clipped by 0 bases and J by 6 bases; unmatched bases: 5. This CDR3 reads CSARDSRGGEQYF. CDR3 nucleotide sequence: TGCAGTGCTAGAGATAGCCGCGGGGGCGAGCAGTACTTC.

This clonotype has at least ten counts. V is TRBV5-5 and J is TRBJ2-7; 7 bases agree with TRBD2. The J segment lost 3 bases and the V segment lost 2 bases, leaving 17 bases of the junction unmatched. This CDR3 is 18 amino acids long. The germline V gene has CDR1 SGHKS and CDR2 YYEKEE (reference sequence). This CDR3 is CASSFFAPLRGLNYEQYF. The CDR3 nucleotides read TGTGCCAGCAGCTTTTTCGCCCCCCTCCGGGGACTAAACTACGAGCAGTACTTC.